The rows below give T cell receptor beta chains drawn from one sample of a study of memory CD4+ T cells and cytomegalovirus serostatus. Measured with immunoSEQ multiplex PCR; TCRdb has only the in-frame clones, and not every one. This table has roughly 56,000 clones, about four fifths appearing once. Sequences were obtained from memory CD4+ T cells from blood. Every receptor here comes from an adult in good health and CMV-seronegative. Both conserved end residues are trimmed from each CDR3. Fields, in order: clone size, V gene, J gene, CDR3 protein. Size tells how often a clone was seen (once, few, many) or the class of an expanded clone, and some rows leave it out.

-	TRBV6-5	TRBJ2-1	ASTRGTKGANEQF
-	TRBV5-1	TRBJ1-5	ASSLDGDSLNQPQH
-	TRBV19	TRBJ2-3	ASFDQAGDTQY
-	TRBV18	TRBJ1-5	ASSPGPQQTLGSNQPQH
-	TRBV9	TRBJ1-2	ASSVSRGSDYGYT
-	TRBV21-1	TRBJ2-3	ASSSGQGVTSDTQY
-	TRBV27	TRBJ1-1	ATRRGTEAF
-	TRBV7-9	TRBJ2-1	ASSLVWTGSTEQF
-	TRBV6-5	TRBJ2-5	ASSYGLAGETQY
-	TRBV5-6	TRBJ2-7	ASSSRTSGVLSYEQY
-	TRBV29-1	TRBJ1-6	SVEDRIGENSPLH
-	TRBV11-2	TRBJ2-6	ASSSPRGGGISGANVLT
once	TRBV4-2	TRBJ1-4	ASSGSFREREKLF
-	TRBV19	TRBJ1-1	ASSITGGGTEAF
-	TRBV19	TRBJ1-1	ASSIGGKNTEAF
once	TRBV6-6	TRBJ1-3	ASLTRGGNGNTIY
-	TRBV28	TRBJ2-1	ASSFSWTDPYNEQF
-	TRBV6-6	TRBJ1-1	ASSYNRGVTEAF
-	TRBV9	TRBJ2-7	ASSVAPSGLYEQY
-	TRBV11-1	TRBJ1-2	ASSLDRLDGYT
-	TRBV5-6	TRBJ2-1	ASSQDRGNEQF
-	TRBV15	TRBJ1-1	ATSRNQGWTEAF
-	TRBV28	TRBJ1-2	ASTPLVGYYT
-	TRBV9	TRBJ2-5	ASSVGVAGGQETQY
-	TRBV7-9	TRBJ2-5	ASSWGTQETQY
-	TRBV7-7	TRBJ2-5	ASSFQAGGRETQY
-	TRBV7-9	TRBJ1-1	ASSNSGGNAEAF
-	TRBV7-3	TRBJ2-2	ASRRGTTGELF
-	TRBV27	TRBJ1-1	ASTPRSQGFMNTEAF
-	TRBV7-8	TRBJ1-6	ASSLTLDSRETLH
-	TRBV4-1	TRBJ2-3	ASSPSPDSDTQY
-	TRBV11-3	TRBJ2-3	ASSQTSGTDTQY
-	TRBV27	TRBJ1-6	ASSLLQGSSPLH
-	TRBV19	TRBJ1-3	ASRHFSGNTIY
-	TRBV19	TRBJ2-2	ASSIQLTNTGELF
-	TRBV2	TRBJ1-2	ASSEEGGNYGYT
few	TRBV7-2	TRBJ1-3	ASSLVKGNTIY
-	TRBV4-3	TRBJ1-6	ASSQAVAGDNSPLH
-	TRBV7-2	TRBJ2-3	ASSLRPAGSTDTQY
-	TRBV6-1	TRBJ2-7	ASSSLDRYEQY
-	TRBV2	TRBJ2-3	ARKRGGQDTQY
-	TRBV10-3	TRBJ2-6	ASNSGANVLT
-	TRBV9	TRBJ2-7	ASSVGDLSEQY
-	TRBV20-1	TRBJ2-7	SARDAYEQY
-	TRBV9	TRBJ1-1	ASSVGTGLMNTEAF
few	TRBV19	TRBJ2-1	ASSIGTGTMEQF
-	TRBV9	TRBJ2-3	ASSVGQGRSDTQY
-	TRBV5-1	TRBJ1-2	ASSLEAGSSYGYT
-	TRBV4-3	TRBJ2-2	ASSLEGARNTGELF
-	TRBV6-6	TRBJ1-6	ASSLGQVNSPLH
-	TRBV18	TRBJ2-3	ASSPRLETDTQY
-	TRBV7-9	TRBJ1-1	ASRAEVNTEAF